Listed below are T cell receptor beta chains from one sample, sequenced in a study of blood T cell repertoires in COVID-19. Sequenced by immunoSEQ multiplex PCR; TCRdb stores in-frame clones only, minus some. The table lists over 150,000 clones, around 85% of them singletons, with 6.5% to 7.5% in the top ten. Sequenced material: peripheral blood. These receptors were taken from a man aged 80 or over with COVID-19, enrolled during active disease. Both conserved end residues are part of each CDR3. D genes are given only for firm matches. Clone size is shown for a subset of rows, as once, few, many or a class of expanded clone.

clone_size	cdr3_length	d_call	v_call	j_call	cdr3_nt	cdr3_aa
once	15	TRBD1	TRBV10-3	TRBJ2-3	TGTGCCATCAGTGGGACAGGGGGAGGAACAGATACGCAGTATTTT	CAISGTGGGTDTQYF
NA	14	NA	TRBV6-1	TRBJ1-1	TGTGCCAGCAGTGAAGCTTGGGGGGGCACTGAAGCTTTCTTT	CASSEAWGGTEAFF
NA	20	NA	TRBV28	TRBJ1-3	TGTGCCAGCAGTTCTAACTGGGGTCAGGCAGGGGATACCTCTGGAAACACCATATATTTT	CASSSNWGQAGDTSGNTIYF
once	12	NA	TRBV6-2/TRBV6-3	TRBJ1-1	TGTGCCAGCAGTTACTCAGAGTCCGAAGCTTTCTTT	CASSYSESEAFF
NA	20	TRBD1	TRBV4-1	TRBJ1-2	TGCGCCAGCAGCCAAGATAACCTCTCCGGGACAGGGTCCACCACCTATGGCTACACCTTC	CASSQDNLSGTGSTTYGYTF
NA	14	TRBD1	TRBV5-5	TRBJ1-5	TGTGCCAGCAGCCTTGGACAGGGCCACGATCCCCAGCATTTT	CASSLGQGHDPQHF
NA	14	NA	TRBV10-3	TRBJ1-1	TGTGCCATCAGTGCCCCACAGGGGAACACTGAAGCTTTCTTT	CAISAPQGNTEAFF
once	16	NA	TRBV7-9	TRBJ1-5	TGTGCCAGCAGCTCCGGTGGAGGGGAAATCAATCAGCCCCAGCATTTT	CASSSGGGEINQPQHF
NA	13	NA	TRBV19	TRBJ1-1	TGTGCCAGTAGTATGACAGTGAACACTGAAGCTTTCTTT	CASSMTVNTEAFF
NA	14	TRBD1	TRBV9	TRBJ1-3	TGTGCCAGCAGAAAAACAGGGGCGGGAAACACCATATATTTT	CASRKTGAGNTIYF
NA	17	NA	TRBV21-1	TRBJ1-2	TGTGCCAGCAGCCAAATCAGGGGAAGAGGCTCGAACTATGGCTACACCTTC	CASSQIRGRGSNYGYTF
NA	15	NA	TRBV19	TRBJ2-1	TGTGCCAGTAGCCCAGGGCGCTACTCCTACAATGAGCAGTTCTTC	CASSPGRYSYNEQFF
few	15	NA	TRBV6-1	TRBJ1-3	TGTGCCAGCAGTGAACGCGCAGGCCATGAAAACACCATATATTTT	CASSERAGHENTIYF
NA	12	TRBD2	TRBV6-5	TRBJ2-3	TGTGCCAGTTCGGGGGGGGAAGATACGCAGTATTTT	CASSGGEDTQYF
NA	13	NA	TRBV4-1	TRBJ1-1	TGCGCCAGCAGCCCCGGACTGTACACTGAAGCTTTCTTT	CASSPGLYTEAFF
NA	16	NA	TRBV27	TRBJ2-2	TGTGCCAGCAGTAACTCAGGGGGGTTAGGCACCGGGGAGCTGTTTTTT	CASSNSGGLGTGELFF
NA	14	TRBD2	TRBV10-1	TRBJ2-3	TGCGCCAGCAGTGAAGCGGGGGTAGGAGATACGCAGTATTTT	CASSEAGVGDTQYF
NA	13	NA	TRBV3-1/TRBV3-2	TRBJ2-7	TGTGCCAGCAGCCAAGGGGCCCGGGGAGAGCAGTACTTC	CASSQGARGEQYF
NA	15	TRBD2	TRBV6-5	TRBJ2-3	TGTGCCAGCAGCCAAGCGGGGGGTGGGACAGATACGCAGTATTTT	CASSQAGGGTDTQYF
NA	15	TRBD1	TRBV7-2	TRBJ1-2	TGTGCCAGCAGCCCGGACAGGAATGGGGTCTATGGCTACACCTTC	CASSPDRNGVYGYTF
NA	14	TRBD1	TRBV5-1	TRBJ2-7	TGCGCCAGCAGCTCCGGACAGGGAATCTACGAGCAGTACTTC	CASSSGQGIYEQYF
NA	13	NA	TRBV6-6	TRBJ1-5	TGTGCCAGCGCGCCCGGTATTGAGCAGCCCCAGCATTTT	CASAPGIEQPQHF
NA	13	NA	TRBV19	TRBJ1-1	TGTGCCAGTCAGCCGGACAGAAACACTGAAGCTTTCTTT	CASQPDRNTEAFF
NA	14	TRBD1	TRBV5-4	TRBJ1-6	TGTGCCAGCAGCTTGGGGACAGGGGCCGCCCCCCTCCACTTT	CASSLGTGAAPLHF
NA	15	TRBD2	TRBV20-1	TRBJ2-3	TGCAGTGCTAGTCTAGCTAGCGGGAGCACAGATACGCAGTATTTT	CSASLASGSTDTQYF
NA	16	TRBD2	TRBV9	TRBJ2-3	TGTGCCAGCAGCGTAGAAGCGGGGGGGAGCACAGATACGCAGTATTTT	CASSVEAGGSTDTQYF
NA	14	TRBD1	TRBV18	TRBJ1-2	TGTGCCAGCTCACAAGGACAGGGGGTCGCTGGCTACACCTTC	CASSQGQGVAGYTF
NA	15	TRBD1	TRBV5-1	TRBJ2-4	TGCGCCAGCAGCCCGCTAGGGGGCGAAGGTCACATTCAGTACTTC	CASSPLGGEGHIQYF
NA	14	NA	TRBV29-1	TRBJ2-3	TGCAGCGTTGAGGGGCGGGGCCACACAGATACGCAGTATTTT	CSVEGRGHTDTQYF
once	14	NA	TRBV7-9	TRBJ2-4	TGTGCCAGCAGCTTCAGGGGGCGGGAGAACATTCAGTACTTC	CASSFRGRENIQYF
NA	18	NA	TRBV28	TRBJ1-1	TGTGCCAGCAGTTTACCGAGGGAGGGGCTTATTTCGAACACTGAAGCTTTCTTT	CASSLPREGLISNTEAFF
NA	14	TRBD1	TRBV28	TRBJ1-4	TGTGCCAGCAGTCAGGACAGGAGATATGAAAAACTGTTTTTT	CASSQDRRYEKLFF
NA	14	NA	TRBV3-1/TRBV3-2	TRBJ1-2	TGTGCCAGCAGCCCCGAGCTGGGGGGCTATGGCTACACCTTC	CASSPELGGYGYTF
NA	14	NA	TRBV5-4	TRBJ1-5	TGTGCCAGCAGCTTGTACGGCGGACTGGGGCCCCAGCATTTT	CASSLYGGLGPQHF
NA	12	NA	TRBV29-1	TRBJ2-5	TGCAGCGTTGTTGGAGACCAAGAGACCCAGTACTTC	CSVVGDQETQYF
NA	18	TRBD1	TRBV7-2	TRBJ1-2	TGTGCCAGCAGCTGGCCCCAAGGGGGCACCCCGGTTAACTATGGCTACACCTTC	CASSWPQGGTPVNYGYTF
NA	13	TRBD1	TRBV5-6	TRBJ2-7	TGTGCCAGCAGCTGGGACAGGGGCTACGAGCAGTACTTC	CASSWDRGYEQYF